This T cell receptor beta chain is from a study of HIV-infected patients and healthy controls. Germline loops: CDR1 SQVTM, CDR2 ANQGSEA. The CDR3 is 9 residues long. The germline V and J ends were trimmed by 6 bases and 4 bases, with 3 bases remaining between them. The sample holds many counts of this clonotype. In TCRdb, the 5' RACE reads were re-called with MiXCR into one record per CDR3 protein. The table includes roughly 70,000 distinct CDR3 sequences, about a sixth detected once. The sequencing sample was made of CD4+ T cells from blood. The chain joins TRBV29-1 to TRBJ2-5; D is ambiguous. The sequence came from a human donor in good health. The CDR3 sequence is CSVGETQYF. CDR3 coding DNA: TGCAGCGTCGGAGAGACCCAGTACTTC.